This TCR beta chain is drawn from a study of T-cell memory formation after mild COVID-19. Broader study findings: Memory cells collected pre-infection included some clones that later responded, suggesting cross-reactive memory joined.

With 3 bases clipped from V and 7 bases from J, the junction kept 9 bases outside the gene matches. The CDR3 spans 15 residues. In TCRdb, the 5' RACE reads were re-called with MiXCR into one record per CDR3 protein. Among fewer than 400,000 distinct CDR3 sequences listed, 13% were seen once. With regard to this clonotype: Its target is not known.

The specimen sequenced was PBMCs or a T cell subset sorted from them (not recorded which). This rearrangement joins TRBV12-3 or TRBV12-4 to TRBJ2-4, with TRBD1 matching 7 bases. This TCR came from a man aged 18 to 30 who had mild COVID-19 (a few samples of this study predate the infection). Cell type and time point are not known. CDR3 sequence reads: CASSLGEGALNIQYF. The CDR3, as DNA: TGTGCCAGCAGTTTGGGAGAGGGGGCGTTGAACATTCAGTACTTC.